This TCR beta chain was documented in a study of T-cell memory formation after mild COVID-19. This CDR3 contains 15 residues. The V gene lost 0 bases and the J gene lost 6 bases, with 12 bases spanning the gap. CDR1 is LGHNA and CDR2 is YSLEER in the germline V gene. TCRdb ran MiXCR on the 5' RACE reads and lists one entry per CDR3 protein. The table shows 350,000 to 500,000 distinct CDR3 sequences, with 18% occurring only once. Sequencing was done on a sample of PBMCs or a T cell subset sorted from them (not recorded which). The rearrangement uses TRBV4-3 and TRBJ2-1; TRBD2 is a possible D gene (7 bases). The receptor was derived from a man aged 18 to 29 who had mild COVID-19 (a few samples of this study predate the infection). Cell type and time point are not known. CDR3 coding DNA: TGCGCCAGCAGCCAAGATCTAGGGGGGGCCAATGAGCAGTTCTTC. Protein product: CASSQDLGGANEQFF.